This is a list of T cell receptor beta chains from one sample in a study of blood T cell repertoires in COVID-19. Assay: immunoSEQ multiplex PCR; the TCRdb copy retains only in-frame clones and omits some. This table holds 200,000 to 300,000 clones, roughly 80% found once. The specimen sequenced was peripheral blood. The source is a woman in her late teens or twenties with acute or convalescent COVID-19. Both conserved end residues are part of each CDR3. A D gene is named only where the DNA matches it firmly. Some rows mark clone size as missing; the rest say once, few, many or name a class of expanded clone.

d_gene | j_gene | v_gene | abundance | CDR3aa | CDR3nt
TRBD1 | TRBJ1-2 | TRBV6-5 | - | CASSYGQGSYGYTF | TGTGCCAGCAGTTATGGACAGGGGTCCTATGGCTACACCTTC
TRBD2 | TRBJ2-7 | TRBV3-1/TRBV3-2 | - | CASSPTSGPLYEQYF | TGTGCCAGCAGCCCGACTAGCGGGCCCCTATACGAGCAGTACTTC
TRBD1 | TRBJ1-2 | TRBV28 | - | CASSFSGGGYGYTF | TGTGCCAGCAGTTTTTCAGGGGGCGGCTATGGCTACACCTTC
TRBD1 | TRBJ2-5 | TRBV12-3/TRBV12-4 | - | CASSRTGGETQYF | TGTGCCAGCAGTCGGACAGGGGGTGAGACCCAGTACTTC
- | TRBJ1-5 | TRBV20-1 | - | CSASGMGGRILDQPQHF | TGCAGTGCTAGTGGTATGGGGGGACGGATTTTAGATCAGCCCCAGCATTTT
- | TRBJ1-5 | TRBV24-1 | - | CATSDTGFWPQHF | TGTGCCACCAGTGATACAGGGTTCTGGCCCCAGCATTTT
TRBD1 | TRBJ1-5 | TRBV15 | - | CATSSYGQDSNQPQHF | TGTGCCACCAGCAGCTACGGACAGGATAGCAATCAGCCCCAGCATTTT
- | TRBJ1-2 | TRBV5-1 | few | CASSLAGTTNYGYTF | TGCGCCAGCAGCTTGGCCGGGACAACAAACTATGGCTACACCTTC
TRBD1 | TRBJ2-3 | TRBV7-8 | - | CASSLGQGATDTQYF | TGTGCCAGCAGCTTAGGGCAGGGGGCCACAGATACGCAGTATTTT
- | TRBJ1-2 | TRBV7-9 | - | CASSVIWGFGYGYTF | TGTGCCAGCAGCGTAATATGGGGCTTTGGGTATGGCTACACCTTC
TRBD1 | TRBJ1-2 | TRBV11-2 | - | CASSPDREYGYTF | TGTGCCAGCAGCCCGGACAGGGAATATGGCTACACCTTC
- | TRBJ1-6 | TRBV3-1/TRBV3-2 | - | CASSQDLWAGNSPLHF | TGTGCCAGCAGCCAAGACCTCTGGGCAGGGAATTCACCCCTCCACTTT
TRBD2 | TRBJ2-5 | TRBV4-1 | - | CASSQGGGLAGGETQYF | TGCGCCAGCAGCCAAGGTGGGGGACTAGCGGGAGGGGAGACCCAGTACTTC
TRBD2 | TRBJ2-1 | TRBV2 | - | CASSPLARNEQFF | TGTGCCAGCAGTCCACTAGCGAGGAATGAGCAGTTCTTC
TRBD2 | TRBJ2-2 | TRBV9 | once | CASSETSGNTGELFF | TGTGCCAGCAGCGAAACTAGCGGGAACACCGGGGAGCTGTTTTTT
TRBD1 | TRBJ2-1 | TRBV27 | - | CASQVGQGAQGEQFF | TGTGCCAGCCAAGTGGGACAGGGAGCCCAGGGTGAGCAGTTCTTC
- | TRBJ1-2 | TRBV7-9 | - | CASSLEGVGGSHYGYTF | TGTGCCAGCAGCTTAGAAGGTGTAGGGGGATCACACTATGGCTACACCTTC
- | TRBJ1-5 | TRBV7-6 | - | CASSPWAGSNQPQHF | TGTGCCAGCAGCCCCTGGGCAGGGAGCAATCAGCCCCAGCATTTT
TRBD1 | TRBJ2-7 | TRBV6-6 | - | CASSWGQGRSYEQYF | TGTGCCAGCAGTTGGGGACAGGGGAGATCCTACGAGCAGTACTTC
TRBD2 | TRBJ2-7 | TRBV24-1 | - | CATSAGGSYEQYF | TGTGCCACCTCAGCGGGGGGGTCCTACGAGCAGTACTTC
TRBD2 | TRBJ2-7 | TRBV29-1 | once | CSVGVLAGVEQYF | TGCAGCGTCGGGGTGCTAGCGGGAGTCGAGCAGTACTTC
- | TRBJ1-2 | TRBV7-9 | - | CASSLGGEVF | TGTGCCAGCAGCTTAGGCGGTGAGGTCTTC
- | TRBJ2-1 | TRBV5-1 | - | CASSLYYDNEQFF | TGCGCCAGCAGCCTATACTACGACAATGAGCAGTTCTTC
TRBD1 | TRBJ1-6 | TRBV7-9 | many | CASRGTDYNSPLHF | TGTGCCAGCAGGGGGACAGACTATAATTCACCCCTCCACTTT
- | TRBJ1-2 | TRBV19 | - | CASSSLVAYGYTF | TGTGCCAGTAGTAGCCTAGTGGCCTATGGCTACACCTTC
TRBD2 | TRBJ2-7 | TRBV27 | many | CASSPGLAGSYEQYF | TGTGCCAGCAGCCCCGGACTAGCGGGATCCTACGAGCAGTACTTC
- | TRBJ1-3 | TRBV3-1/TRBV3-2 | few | CASSQGRGVAGNTIYF | TGTGCCAGCAGCCAAGGCAGGGGCGTAGCTGGAAACACCATATATTTT
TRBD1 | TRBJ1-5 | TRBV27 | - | CASSLLAGGSNQPQHF | TGTGCCAGCAGTTTACTTGCAGGGGGCAGCAATCAGCCCCAGCATTTT
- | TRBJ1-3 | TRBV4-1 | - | CASSQEGRGNTIYF | TGCGCCAGCAGCCAAGAGGGCCGCGGAAACACCATATATTTT
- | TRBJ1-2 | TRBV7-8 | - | CASSPPTILSSQFYGYTF | TGTGCCAGCAGCCCTCCGACTATCCTCTCCTCACAATTCTATGGCTACACCTTC
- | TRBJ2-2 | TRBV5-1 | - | CASSLAQGTRNTGELFF | TGCGCCAGCAGCTTGGCACAGGGAACTCGGAACACCGGGGAGCTGTTTTTT
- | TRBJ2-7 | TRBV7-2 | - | CASSLTRAYEQYF | TGTGCCAGCAGCTTAACGCGTGCCTACGAGCAGTACTTC
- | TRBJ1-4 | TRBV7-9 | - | CASSFDSEKLFF | TGTGCCAGCAGCTTTGATAGTGAAAAACTGTTTTTT
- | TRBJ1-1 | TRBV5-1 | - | CASSPVSLLDTEAFF | TGCGCCAGCAGCCCAGTATCCCTTTTGGACACTGAAGCTTTCTTT
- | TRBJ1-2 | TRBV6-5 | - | CASSPGLYGYTF | TGTGCCAGCAGCCCAGGCCTCTATGGCTACACCTTC
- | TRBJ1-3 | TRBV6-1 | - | CASSDRVGGNTIYF | TGTGCCAGCAGTGACAGGGTGGGTGGAAACACCATATATTTT
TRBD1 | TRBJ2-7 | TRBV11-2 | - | CASSSDGTGWFGEQYF | TGTGCCAGCAGCTCAGACGGGACAGGGTGGTTCGGCGAGCAGTACTTC
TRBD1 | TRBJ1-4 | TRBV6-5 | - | CASSLHRGTANEKLFF | TGTGCCAGCAGTTTGCACAGGGGGACGGCTAATGAAAAACTGTTTTTT
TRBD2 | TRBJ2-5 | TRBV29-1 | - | CSVPGLGETQYF | TGCAGCGTACCGGGACTAGGAGAGACCCAGTACTTC
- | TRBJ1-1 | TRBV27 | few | CASARVLNTEAFF | TGTGCCAGCGCCAGGGTACTCAACACTGAAGCTTTCTTT
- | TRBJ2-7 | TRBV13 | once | CASSPVYEQYF | TGTGCCAGCAGCCCCGTATACGAGCAGTACTTC
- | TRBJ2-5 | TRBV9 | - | CASSVAGGEETQYF | TGTGCCAGCAGCGTAGCCGGAGGTGAAGAGACCCAGTACTTC
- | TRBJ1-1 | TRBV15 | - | CATSRGYSSNTEAFF | TGTGCCACCAGCAGAGGGTACAGCTCGAACACTGAAGCTTTCTTT
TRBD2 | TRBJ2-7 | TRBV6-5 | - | CASSYTTSGYYEQYF | TGTGCCAGCAGTTACACGACTAGCGGATACTACGAGCAGTACTTC
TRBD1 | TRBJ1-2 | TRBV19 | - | CASTISRSNRGNAGYTF | TGTGCCAGCACCATCTCCCGGAGTAACAGGGGTAATGCAGGCTACACCTTC
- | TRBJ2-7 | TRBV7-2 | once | CASSLAPGAYEQYF | TGTGCCAGCAGCTTAGCCCCAGGGGCCTACGAGCAGTACTTC
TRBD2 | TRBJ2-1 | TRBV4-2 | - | CASSRIAGYNEQFF | TGTGCCAGCAGCCGTATAGCGGGTTACAATGAGCAGTTCTTC
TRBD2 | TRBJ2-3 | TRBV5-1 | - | CASRSSGRSTDTQYF | TGCGCCAGCCGGAGTAGCGGGAGAAGCACAGATACGCAGTATTTT
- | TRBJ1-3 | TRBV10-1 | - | CASSAGTGNTIYF | TGCGCCAGCAGTGCCGGGACAGGAAACACCATATATTTT
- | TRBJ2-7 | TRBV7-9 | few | CASSFPAASYEQYF | TGTGCCAGCAGCTTCCCAGCGGCAAGCTACGAGCAGTACTTC
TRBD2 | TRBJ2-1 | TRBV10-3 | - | CAISEGTSGGNEQFF | TGTGCCATCAGTGAAGGGACTAGCGGGGGGAATGAGCAGTTCTTC
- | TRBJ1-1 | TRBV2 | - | CASPSDTEAFF | TGTGCCAGCCCCTCGGACACTGAAGCTTTCTTT
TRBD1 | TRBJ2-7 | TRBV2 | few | CASSEWGTGGYEQYF | TGTGCCAGCAGTGAATGGGGGACAGGGGGCTACGAGCAGTACTTC
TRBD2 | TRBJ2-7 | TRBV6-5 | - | CASSYAAGGVYEQYF | TGTGCCAGCAGTTACGCGGCGGGAGGCGTCTACGAGCAGTACTTC
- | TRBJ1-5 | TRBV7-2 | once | CASSPQPSGNQPQHF | TGTGCCAGCAGCCCACAGCCTTCGGGCAATCAGCCCCAGCATTTT
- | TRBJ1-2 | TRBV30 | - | CAWSVGAGYGYTF | TGTGCCTGGAGTGTGGGGGCTGGGTATGGCTACACCTTC